This TCR beta chain was recovered during a study of cytomegalovirus exposure and HLA in healthy donors. Overall study findings and caveats: When analyzed later, a missense DCLRE1C variant was found to be linked to TCR beta V- and J-gene trimming. The authors reported that TCR beta sequences could predict HLA-A and HLA-B alleles. These predictions were accurate for most subjects in the first cohort.

On this clone itself: Its antigen is still unknown.

This PCR relied on a set of 60 Vbeta primers and 13 Jbeta primers. This table comes from immunoSEQ multiplex PCR, and its TCRdb copy is limited to in-frame clones, with some not included. The data hold 130,000 or so clones, with less than 80% observed a single time. What was sequenced was PBMCs. The source is a man aged 40-50 years in good health and CMV-seropositive.

The CDR3 spells CATSLGGGLHETQYF. The CDR3 bases are TGTGCCACCTCACTTGGGGGGGGCCTCCACGAGACCCAGTACTTC. The chain couples TRBV28 to TRBJ2-5; a weak D match, TRBD2 (7 bases). This CDR3 has 15 residues. In germline, CDR1 is MDHEN, CDR2 SYDVKM. The ends were cut back, 10 bases at V and 5 bases at J, with 23 bases in the middle.